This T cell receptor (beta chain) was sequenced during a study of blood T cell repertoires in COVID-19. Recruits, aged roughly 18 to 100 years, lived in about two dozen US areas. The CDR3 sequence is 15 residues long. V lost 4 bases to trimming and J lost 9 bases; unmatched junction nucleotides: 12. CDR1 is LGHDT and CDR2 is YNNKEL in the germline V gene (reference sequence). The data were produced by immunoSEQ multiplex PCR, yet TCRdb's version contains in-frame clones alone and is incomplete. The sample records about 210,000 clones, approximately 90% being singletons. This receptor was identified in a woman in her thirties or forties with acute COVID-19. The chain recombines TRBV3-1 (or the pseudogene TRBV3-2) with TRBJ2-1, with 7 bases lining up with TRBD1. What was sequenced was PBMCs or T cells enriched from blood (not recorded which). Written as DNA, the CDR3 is TGTGCCAGCAGCCGGGTACTAGGACCAGGGGGTGAGCAGTTCTTC. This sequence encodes CASSRVLGPGGEQFF.